Listed below are T cell receptor beta chains from one sample, sequenced in a study of beta chain features in type 1 diabetes. Repertoires were generated with immunoSEQ multiplex PCR, while TCRdb's copy carries only in-frame clones and drops some. The sample lists 200,000 to 300,000 clones, under 13% occurring once. Sequencing was carried out using naive CD4+ T cells from blood. These receptors were collected from a man aged 25-45 years with type 1 diabetes. The CDR3 runs from the conserved cysteine through the conserved F or W. The D gene is left open where the match is weak. A clone size is listed for some rows: how often the clone was seen (once, few, many), or a class if it is expanded.

v_gene	len	abundance	j_gene	d_gene	CDR3aa	CDR3nt
TRBV7-8	13	-	TRBJ2-1	-	CASSTGLRNEQFF	TGTGCCAGCAGCACGGGACTGCGCAATGAGCAGTTCTTC
TRBV30	11	few	TRBJ2-3	-	CAWTRSDTQYF	TGTGCCTGGACTAGATCAGATACGCAGTATTTT
TRBV4-1	13	-	TRBJ1-3	-	CASSLRGGNTIYF	TGCGCCAGCAGCCTCCGGGGGGGAAACACCATATATTTT
TRBV5-1	16	-	TRBJ2-1	-	CASSLGAGVSYNEQFF	TGCGCCAGCAGCTTGGGAGCAGGGGTCTCCTACAATGAGCAGTTCTTC
TRBV21-1	17	-	TRBJ2-1	-	CATPGRGTTDFYNEQFF	TGTGCCACTCCGGGCAGGGGAACCACCGATTTCTACAATGAGCAGTTCTTC
TRBV2	15	few	TRBJ2-3	TRBD1	CASIRRDSSTDTQYF	TGTGCCAGCATTCGCCGGGACAGTAGCACAGATACGCAGTATTTT
TRBV6-5	13	few	TRBJ2-4	-	CASSRSGENIQYF	TGTGCCAGCAGTCGGTCGGGGGAAAACATTCAGTACTTC
TRBV7-9	13	few	TRBJ1-2	-	CASSPGSNYGYTF	TGTGCCAGCAGCCCCGGGTCGAACTATGGCTACACCTTC
TRBV29-1	14	-	TRBJ1-4	TRBD1	CSVKGQGIGEKLFF	TGCAGCGTTAAGGGACAGGGAATCGGCGAAAAACTGTTTTTT
TRBV5-4	15	few	TRBJ1-2	TRBD1	CASSYRDRVHYGYTF	TGTGCCAGCAGCTACCGGGACAGGGTACACTATGGCTACACCTTC
TRBV4-1	13	-	TRBJ2-3	-	CASSSWGADTQYF	TGCGCCAGCAGCTCTTGGGGGGCAGATACGCAGTATTTT
TRBV4-1	17	few	TRBJ2-6	-	CASRPPGVSSGANVLTF	TGCGCCAGCAGGCCACCGGGGGTGAGCTCTGGGGCCAACGTCCTGACTTTC
TRBV9	16	-	TRBJ2-7	TRBD1	CASSVTGTEVPYEQYF	TGTGCCAGCAGCGTAACCGGGACAGAAGTCCCCTACGAGCAGTACTTC
TRBV9	17	-	TRBJ2-1	-	CASSVGPGSSSYNEQFF	TGTGCCAGCAGCGTAGGGCCAGGCTCGAGCTCCTACAATGAGCAGTTCTTC
TRBV29-1	14	few	TRBJ1-3	-	CSVGGVNSGNTIYF	TGCAGCGTTGGGGGGGTCAACTCTGGAAACACCATATATTTT
TRBV2	15	-	TRBJ2-5	TRBD1	CASTKGRQGQETQYF	TGTGCCAGCACCAAGGGACGACAGGGGCAAGAGACCCAGTACTTC
TRBV9	12	few	TRBJ2-2	-	CASSGGAGELFF	TGTGCCAGCAGCGGGGGGGCCGGGGAGCTGTTTTTT
TRBV4-2	18	-	TRBJ2-3	TRBD2	CASSQDFASGGYTDTQYF	TGTGCCAGCAGCCAAGATTTCGCTAGCGGGGGGTACACAGATACGCAGTATTTT
TRBV28	13	-	TRBJ2-7	TRBD1	CASSLGQGKGQYF	TGTGCCAGCAGCCTTGGACAGGGAAAAGGGCAGTACTTC
TRBV9	13	few	TRBJ2-7	TRBD1	CASTGQGTYEQYF	TGTGCCAGCACCGGACAGGGAACCTACGAGCAGTACTTC
TRBV29-1	13	-	TRBJ1-2	-	CSVEGSQGTDYTF	TGCAGCGTTGAGGGGTCCCAGGGTACTGACTACACCTTC
TRBV5-1	15	-	TRBJ1-1	-	CASSLAGIENTEAFF	TGCGCCAGCAGCTTGGCAGGGATAGAGAACACTGAAGCTTTCTTT
TRBV6-5	14	few	TRBJ1-1	-	CASSYSPRGTEAFF	TGTGCCAGCAGTTATAGCCCCAGGGGCACTGAAGCTTTCTTT
TRBV7-2	17	few	TRBJ1-6	TRBD1	CASSLGGGTGVDSPLHF	TGTGCCAGCAGCTTAGGGGGGGGGACAGGTGTGGATTCACCCCTCCACTTT
TRBV9	13	-	TRBJ2-7	-	CASSPRGIYEQYF	TGTGCCAGCAGCCCCCGCGGGATCTACGAGCAGTACTTC
TRBV11-2	14	-	TRBJ2-5	-	CASSLVAGRETQYF	TGTGCCAGCAGCTTAGTCGCGGGACGAGAGACCCAGTACTTC
TRBV19	12	few	TRBJ1-1	-	CASSIRGTEAFF	TGTGCCAGTAGTATTAGGGGAACTGAAGCTTTCTTT
TRBV29-1	13	-	TRBJ2-5	-	CSVGVSGEETQYF	TGCAGCGTTGGTGTTTCAGGGGAAGAGACCCAGTACTTC
TRBV5-1	15	-	TRBJ2-7	TRBD1	CASSLALQGPYEQYF	TGCGCCAGCAGCTTGGCATTACAGGGGCCCTACGAGCAGTACTTC
TRBV7-2	15	few	TRBJ1-5	TRBD1	CASIPDRGSNQPQHF	TGTGCCAGCATCCCTGACAGGGGGAGCAATCAGCCCCAGCATTTT
TRBV9	14	-	TRBJ1-1	-	CASSGTAKNTEAFF	TGTGCCAGCAGCGGGACTGCCAAAAACACTGAAGCTTTCTTT
TRBV5-1	11	few	TRBJ2-7	-	CASSSQAEQYF	TGCGCCAGCAGCTCCCAGGCCGAGCAGTACTTC
TRBV30	13	-	TRBJ2-3	-	CAWSLTYTDTQYF	TGTGCCTGGAGTTTAACTTACACAGATACGCAGTATTTT
TRBV9	15	-	TRBJ1-1	-	CASSVRPVGATEAFF	TGTGCCAGCAGCGTGAGACCGGTAGGAGCAACTGAAGCTTTCTTT
TRBV7-3	17	few	TRBJ2-6	TRBD1	CASSHGTGASGANVLTF	TGTGCCAGTTCTCATGGGACAGGGGCGTCTGGGGCCAACGTCCTGACTTTC
TRBV30	14	few	TRBJ2-1	-	CAWSHLISYNEQFF	TGTGCCTGGAGTCATCTAATCTCCTACAATGAGCAGTTCTTC
TRBV29-1	14	-	TRBJ1-2	-	CSVDGGARDYGYTF	TGCAGCGTTGACGGGGGGGCGCGGGACTATGGCTACACCTTC
TRBV7-3	14	-	TRBJ1-1	-	CASSASISGTEAFF	TGTGCCAGCAGCGCTTCTATCTCGGGCACTGAAGCTTTCTTT
TRBV14	14	few	TRBJ2-7	TRBD1	CASSRDRGIHEQYF	TGTGCCAGCAGCCGGGACAGGGGGATTCACGAGCAGTACTTC
TRBV15	11	few	TRBJ2-7	-	CAPSGWGEQYF	TGTGCCCCCTCGGGGTGGGGCGAGCAGTACTTC
TRBV5-1	12	-	TRBJ1-1	-	CASSVSSTEAFF	TGCGCCAGCAGCGTCTCGAGCACTGAAGCTTTCTTT
TRBV10-3	14	few	TRBJ2-5	TRBD2	CAISDAGDSETQYF	TGTGCCATCAGTGACGCGGGGGATTCTGAGACCCAGTACTTC
TRBV11-2	17	few	TRBJ2-7	TRBD2	CASSLPLSGGGLYEQYF	TGTGCCAGCAGCTTGCCATTATCGGGGGGGGGCCTCTACGAGCAGTACTTC
TRBV6-5	14	-	TRBJ1-6	-	CASSRSGVPSPLHF	TGTGCCAGCAGTCGATCGGGGGTCCCCTCACCCCTCCACTTT
TRBV27	15	-	TRBJ2-1	TRBD2	CASTATSGGYNEQFF	TGTGCCAGCACCGCAACTAGCGGGGGGTACAATGAGCAGTTCTTC
TRBV9	12	-	TRBJ2-3	-	CASSVSRDTQYF	TGTGCCAGCAGCGTTTCGAGGGATACGCAGTATTTT
TRBV4-3	13	few	TRBJ1-4	-	CASSQGTNEKLFF	TGCGCCAGCAGTCAGGGGACAAATGAAAAACTGTTTTTT
TRBV15	14	many	TRBJ1-4	-	CATSSGTRNEKLFF	TGTGCCACCAGCAGCGGGACACGGAATGAAAAACTGTTTTTT
TRBV18	12	-	TRBJ2-5	TRBD2	CASSTSGETQYF	TGTGCCAGCTCGACTAGCGGGGAGACCCAGTACTTC
TRBV28	14	few	TRBJ2-7	TRBD1	CASSWTGGGYEQYF	TGTGCCAGCAGCTGGACAGGGGGGGGCTACGAGCAGTACTTC
TRBV6-1	15	few	TRBJ2-1	-	CASSESRLSYNEQFF	TGTGCCAGCAGTGAGAGTCGCCTCTCCTACAATGAGCAGTTCTTC
TRBV25-1	13	few	TRBJ1-1	-	CASSEGHPLRAFF	TGTGCCAGCAGTGAAGGACACCCTTTGCGAGCTTTCTTT
TRBV20-1	8	few	TRBJ1-1	-	CSPPGAFF	TGCAGTCCCCCGGGGGCTTTCTTT
TRBV7-6	15	-	TRBJ2-1	TRBD1	CASSPPGTGYNEQFF	TGTGCCAGCAGCCCCCCCGGGACAGGTTACAATGAGCAGTTCTTC
TRBV5-1	16	few	TRBJ2-6	-	CASSLVGGRGANVLTF	TGCGCCAGCAGCTTGGTCGGGGGGCGAGGGGCCAACGTCCTGACTTTC